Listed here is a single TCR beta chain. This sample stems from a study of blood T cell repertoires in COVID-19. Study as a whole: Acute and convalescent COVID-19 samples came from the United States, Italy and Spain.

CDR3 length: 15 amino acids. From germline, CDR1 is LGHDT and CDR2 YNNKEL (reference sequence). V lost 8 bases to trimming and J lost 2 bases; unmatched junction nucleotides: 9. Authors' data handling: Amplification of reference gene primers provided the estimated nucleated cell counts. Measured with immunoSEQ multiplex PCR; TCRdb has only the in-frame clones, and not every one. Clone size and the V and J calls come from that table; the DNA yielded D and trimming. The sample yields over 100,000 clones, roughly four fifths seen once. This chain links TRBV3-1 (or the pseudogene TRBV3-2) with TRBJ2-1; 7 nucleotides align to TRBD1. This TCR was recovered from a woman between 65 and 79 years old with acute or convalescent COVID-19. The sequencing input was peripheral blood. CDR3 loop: CASGTGAATYNEQFF. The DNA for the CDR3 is TGTGCCAGCGGTACAGGGGCAGCGACCTACAATGAGCAGTTCTTC.